Listed here are 15 T cell receptor beta chains from one sample, sequenced in a study of CXCR3-negative and CXCR3-positive naive CD8 T cells. UMI-tagged TRB cDNA libraries were built via 5' RACE. TCRdb reanalyzed the 5' RACE reads, giving one entry per CDR3 protein sequence and no DNA. This repertoire comprises around 95,000 distinct CDR3 sequences; its ten largest clones make up less than 1.1%. These receptors lack a known antigen. Study-wide results and caveats: Greater hydrophobicity was found in TRB CDR3s of CXCR3-positive naive cells than of CXCR3-negative naive cells.

Sequencing was performed on naive CXCR3+ CD8+ T cells from blood. Subset noted: CD45RO-CCR7+CD27+CD95- naive CD8+ T cells expressing CXCR3 (TNR3+). These receptors originate from a human donor in good health. Some clones in this sample may be carry-over from other donors' samples.

V and J are TRBV29-1 and TRBJ2-2. Germline V CDR1 and CDR2: SQVTM, ANQGSEA. CDR3 length: 14 amino acids. CDR3 protein: CSVADTSNTGELFF.

The rearrangement links TRBV4-2 to TRBJ2-1; there is no DNA to check the TCRdb D call of TRBD2. Germline CDR1 reads LGHNA; CDR2 reads YNFKEQ. The CDR3 sequence is 22 residues long. CDR3 loop: CASSQDLFLFEGTLPYYNEQFF.

The V and J genes are TRBV7-9 and TRBJ1-1. Germline V gene data show CDR1 as SEHNR and CDR2 as FQNEAQ (reference sequence). The CDR3 loop spans 14 amino acids. CDR3 amino acids: CASSLAGMNTEAFF.

The chain carries TRBV6-2 or TRBV6-3 and TRBJ2-7. The CDR3 is 12 residues long. Germline V gene lookup returns CDR1 MNHEY and CDR2 SVGEGT. CDR3: CGSTAVRSEQYF.

V usage is TRBV7-9 and J usage is TRBJ2-3; the TRBD1 assignment by TCRdb is unverifiable without DNA. Looked up from germline, CDR1 is SEHNR and CDR2 is FQNEAQ (reference sequence). The CDR3 covers 15 residues. CDR3 amino acids: CASSSPFWESDTQYF.

The V and J genes are TRBV5-1 and TRBJ2-3; TCRdb gives TRBD1 as the D gene, but with no DNA this cannot be confirmed. The CDR3 runs 18 residues. The germline CDR1 and CDR2 sequences are SGHRS and YFSETQ. The CDR3 is CASSWPGRTITSTDTQYF.

The rearrangement links TRBV7-9 to TRBJ2-7; TCRdb gives TRBD1 as the D gene, but with no DNA this cannot be confirmed. This CDR3 has 13 residues. The germline CDR1 and CDR2 sequences are SEHNR and FQNEAQ (reference sequence). CDR3 region: CASSPRQAYEQYF.

The chain employs TRBV7-8 and TRBJ2-7; the TRBD2 assignment by TCRdb is unverifiable without DNA. CDR1 is SGHVS and CDR2 is FQNEAQ in the germline V gene. The CDR3 totals 18 residues. The CDR3 region is CASSSPLGRPGLGGEQYF.

This rearrangement joins TRBV4-3 to TRBJ2-7; TCRdb gives TRBD1 as the D gene, but with no DNA this cannot be confirmed. Germline V lookup: CDR1 LGHNA, CDR2 YSLEER. This CDR3 comprises 15 residues. The CDR3 sequence: CASSQDEGRGYEQYF.

This sequence joins TRBV12-3 or TRBV12-4 and TRBJ2-5; TCRdb returns TRBD2, unconfirmable since there is no DNA. The CDR3 is 19 residues long. The CDR3 here is CASSFAASGGDLYQETQYF.

CDR3 protein: CASSFGSYEQYF. The chain couples TRBV28 to TRBJ2-7. From germline, CDR1 is MDHEN and CDR2 SYDVKM. The CDR3 sequence is 12 residues long. The whole variable domain, remainder taken from reference TRBV28 and TRBJ2-7, is DVKVTQSSRYLVKRTGEKVFLECVQDMDHENMFWYRQDPGLGLRLIYFSYDVKMKEKGDIPEGYSVSREKKERFSLILESASTNQTSMYLCASSFGSYEQYFGPGTRLTVT.

The gene calls are TRBV6-5 and TRBJ1-3; TCRdb calls TRBD1, which cannot be checked without DNA. Germline CDR1 and CDR2: MNHEY and SVGAGI. The CDR3 contains 16 residues. CDR3 region: CASSYGQGANGNTIYF.

The chain links TRBV7-9 to TRBJ2-5; TCRdb picks TRBD2, but there is no DNA to check that call. Germline-derived CDR1 and CDR2 are SEHNR and FQNEAQ (reference sequence). The CDR3 totals 17 residues. The CDR3 loop is CASSPPWVAGEQETEYF.

This chain uses TRBV19 with TRBJ2-1; the TRBD2 assignment by TCRdb is unverifiable without DNA. CDR3 length: 15 residues. Germline CDR1 and CDR2: LNHDA and SQIVND (reference sequence). The CDR3 sequence: CASSISASGGGEQFF.

This chain connects TRBV7-2 to TRBJ1-4. The CDR3 contains 16 residues. CDR1 and CDR2 from the germline V gene are SGHTA and FQGNSA. The CDR3 sequence is CASSLYGQPTNEKLFF.